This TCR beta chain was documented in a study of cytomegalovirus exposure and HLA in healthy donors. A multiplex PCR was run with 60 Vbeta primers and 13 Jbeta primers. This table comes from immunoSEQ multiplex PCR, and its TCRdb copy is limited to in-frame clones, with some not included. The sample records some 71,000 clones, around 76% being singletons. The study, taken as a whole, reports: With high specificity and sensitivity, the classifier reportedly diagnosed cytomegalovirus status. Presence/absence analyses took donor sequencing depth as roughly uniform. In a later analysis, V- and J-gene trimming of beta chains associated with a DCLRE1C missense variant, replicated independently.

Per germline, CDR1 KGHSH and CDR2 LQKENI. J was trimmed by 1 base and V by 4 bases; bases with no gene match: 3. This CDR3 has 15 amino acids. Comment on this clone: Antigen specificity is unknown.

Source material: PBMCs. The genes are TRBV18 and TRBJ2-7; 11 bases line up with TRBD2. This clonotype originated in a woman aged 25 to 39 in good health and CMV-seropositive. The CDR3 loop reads CASSLGTSGSYEQYF. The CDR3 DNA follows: TGTGCCAGCTCACTAGGGACTAGCGGATCCTACGAGCAGTACTTC.